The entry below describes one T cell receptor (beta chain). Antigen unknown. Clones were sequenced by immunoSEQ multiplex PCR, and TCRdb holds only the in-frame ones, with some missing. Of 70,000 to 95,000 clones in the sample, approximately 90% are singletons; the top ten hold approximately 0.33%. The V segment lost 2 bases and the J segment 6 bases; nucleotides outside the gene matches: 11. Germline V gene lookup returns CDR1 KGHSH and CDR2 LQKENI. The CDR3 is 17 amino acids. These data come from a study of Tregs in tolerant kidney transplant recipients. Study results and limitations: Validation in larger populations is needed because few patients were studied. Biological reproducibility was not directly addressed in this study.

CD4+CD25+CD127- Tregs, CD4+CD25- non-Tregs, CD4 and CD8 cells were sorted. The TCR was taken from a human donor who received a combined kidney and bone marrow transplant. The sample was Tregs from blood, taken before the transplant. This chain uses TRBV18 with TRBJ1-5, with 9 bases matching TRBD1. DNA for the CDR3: TGTGCCAGCTCACCAAGAGCGGGACAGGGACTCGGTCAGCCCCAGCATTTT. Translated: CASSPRAGQGLGQPQHF.